The 21 T cell receptor beta chains given below trace back to one sample, sequenced in a study of tumor and adjacent non-tumor tissue in lung cancer. The library came from three nested PCR rounds adapted from ARM-PCR protocols. TCRdb itself ran the multiplex PCR reads through MiXCR, one entry per CDR3 protein. The table includes 70,000 to 90,000 distinct CDR3 sequences, roughly 80% detected once. The template was RNA from unsorted bulk tissue. The normal lung tissue was taken more than 3 cm from the tumor edge. Input material: distant non-tumor lung tissue. These receptors were obtained from a man in his 60s with non-small cell lung cancer.

Concerning this clonotype itself: A single base separates this from a much larger clone, so it may be a read error. The chain employs TRBV7-8 and TRBJ2-7; 9 positions agree with TRBD1. J gave up 11 bases and V 5 bases, and 13 bases lay outside the gene matches. CDR1 and CDR2 (germline): SGHVS, FQNEAQ. The CDR3 contains 14 residues. CDR3 DNA: TGTGCCAGCAGCGCGAGGGACAGGGCTCTACAGGAGTACTTC. Translation: CASSARDRALQEYF.

This clonotype was seen just once. A read error may account for a junction end that differs from germline. This chain joins TRBV6-5 and TRBJ1-2; D gene uncertain. Germline CDR1 and CDR2: MNHEY and SVGAGI. The CDR3 sequence is 17 residues long. The CDR3 protein is CVSSSPGRKATNYGYTF. The CDR3 DNA reads as TGTGTCAGCAGTTCACCTGGACGGAAAGCGACTAACTATGGTTACACCTTC.

This clonotype was seen repeatedly, ten times or more. The chain joins TRBV28 to TRBJ1-2; D may be TRBD1 (6 bases). The CDR3 has 13 amino acids. V shed 5 bases and J shed 8 bases, with 15 bases lying between them. Germline CDR1 MDHEN, CDR2 SYDVKM. CDR3 sequence reads: CASSDPGQRGYTF. The CDR3 DNA reads TGTGCCAGCAGTGACCCGGGACAACGAGGCTACACCTTC.

Concerning this clonotype itself: The CDR3 ends on some other residue instead of the conserved phenylalanine or tryptophan, so this is likely a read error. The chain joins TRBV11-2 to TRBJ2-5; 7 bases are shared with TRBD1. This CDR3 is built from 14 residues. The germline CDR1 and CDR2 sequences are SGHAT and FQNNGV. In DNA form, the CDR3 reads TGTGCTAGCAGCTCAGGACAGGTCCAAGTGACCCAGTACATC. Translated, it gives CASSSGQVQVTQYI.

This clonotype turned up a few times. A single base separates this from a much larger clone, so it may be a read error. The chain recombines TRBV6-1 with TRBJ2-7; tentative D call: TRBD2 (5 bases). The CDR3 loop spans 15 amino acids. Germline CDR1 and CDR2: MNHNS and SASEGT. V was clipped by 8 bases and J by 3 bases, with 20 bases between them. Written as DNA, the CDR3 is TGTGCCAGCGATGCCCGGACGGGGATAGACTACGAGCAGTACTTC. This sequence encodes CASDARTGIDYEQYF.

This clonotype occurred a few times. Mismatch with germline at one junction end may stem from a read error. This chain links TRBV12-3 or TRBV12-4 with TRBJ2-7, with 7 bases that match TRBD2. CDR3 length: 14 amino acids. DNA of the CDR3: TGTGCCAGCAGCGCCGCGGGAGTCAGAACTGAGCAGTGCTTC. The encoded protein is CASSAAGVRTEQCF.

This clonotype is a singleton in its sample. It may be a read error: a sequence one base away is much more abundant. V and J are TRBV5-1 and TRBJ2-1; TRBD2 matches at 13 bases. Germline-derived CDR1 and CDR2 are SGHRS and YFSETQ. There are 20 residues in the CDR3. The ends lost 1 base at V and 5 bases at J; junction bases unmatched: 15. Here the CDR3 reads CASSLRTSGGARVVDNEQFF. DNA for the CDR3: TGCGCCAGCAGCTTGAGAACTAGCGGGGGGGCTAGGGTCGTGGACAATGAGCAGTTCTTC.

On this clonotype itself: A much larger clone lies a single base off, so this may be a read error. The chain employs TRBV30 and TRBJ2-7; tentatively, D is TRBD1 (6 bases). The germline gives CDR1 GTSNPN, CDR2 SVGIG (reference sequence). This CDR3 has 13 amino acids. The CDR3 region is CTWRKQGVYEQYF. The CDR3 DNA follows: TGTACCTGGAGGAAACAGGGAGTCTACGAGCAGTACTTC. Together with reference TRBV30 and TRBJ2-7, the CDR3 gives the full variable domain: SQTIHQWPATLVQPVGSPLSLECTVEGTSNPNLYWYRQAAGRGLQLLFYSVGIGQISSEVPQNLSASRPQDRQFILSSKKLLLSDSGFYLCTWRKQGVYEQYFGPGTRLTVT.

This chain joins TRBV11-2 and TRBJ2-5; 8 nucleotides agree with TRBD2. CDR1 SGHAT and CDR2 FQNNGV come from the germline V gene. CDR3 size: 16 residues. For the CDR3, the DNA is TGTGCTAGCGGCTCCACAACGGGGGGGCCAAAGGAGACCCAGTACTTC. This sequence encodes CASGSTTGGPKETQYF.

A note on this clonotype: This may be a read error: a much more frequent sequence differs by one nucleotide. This chain uses TRBV5-1 with TRBJ2-1; TRBD2 matches at 9 bases. The V gene's germline CDR1 is SGHRS and CDR2 YFSETQ. Trimming cost V 1 base and J 5 bases; bases outside gene matches: 19. This CDR3 region has 20 residues. The CDR3 loop reads CASSLRTSGWARVADNEQFF. The CDR3 nucleotides read TGCGCCAGCAGCTTGAGAACTAGCGGGTGGGCTAGGGTCGCGGACAATGAGCAGTTCTTC.

On this clonotype: One junction end disagrees with the germline gene, perhaps due to a read error. This chain uses TRBV11-2 with TRBJ2-6; 7 bases match TRBD1. Germline assignment: CDR1 SGHAT and CDR2 FQNNGV. This CDR3 spans 19 amino acids. The CDR3 DNA reads TGTGTCAGCAGCTTAGTCACAAAGGACAGGCCCTCTGGGGCCAACGTCCTGACTTTC. Protein sequence: CVSSLVTKDRPSGANVLTF.

This clonotype was counted at least ten times. The V gene is TRBV13, the J gene TRBJ1-3, with a possible D match to TRBD1 (5 bases). V gave up 5 bases and J gave up 4 bases, with 6 bases separating them. This CDR3 region has 12 residues. Looked up from germline, CDR1 is PRHDT and CDR2 is FYEKMQ (reference sequence). The CDR3 DNA reads TGTGCCAGCAGCGGGGGAGGAAACACCATATATTTT. Translation gives CASSGGGNTIYF.

This clonotype appeared a few times. This CDR3 is CASSGRLVQETQYF. As DNA, the CDR3 is TGTGCCAGCAGTGGGCGGCTGGTCCAAGAGACCCAGTACTTC. The V and J genes are TRBV25-1 and TRBJ2-5; D unresolved. Trimming took off 4 bases at V and 1 base at J, with 10 bases between the two ends. This CDR3 is 14 amino acids long. Germline V gene data show CDR1 as MGHDK and CDR2 as SYGVNS.

The J gene is TRBJ2-2, the V gene TRBV4-1, with 9 bases fitting TRBD2. Trimming removed 5 bases from V and 2 bases from J; junction bases left unmatched: 6. Germline CDR1 MGHRA, CDR2 YSYEKL. The CDR3 runs 16 residues. CDR3 bases: TGCGCCAGCAGCAAAGCGGGGGGCCACAACACCGGGGAGCTGTTTTTT. Encoded protein: CASSKAGGHNTGELFF.

This clonotype occurred once. Mismatch with germline at one junction end may stem from a read error. The gene calls are TRBV20-1 and TRBJ2-7; possibly TRBD2 for D (6 bases). Germline CDR1 is DFQATT and CDR2 is SNEGSKA (reference sequence). The CDR3 length is 13 residues. The CDR3 is CTASHRGNYEQYF. The CDR3 nucleotides are TGCACTGCTAGTCACCGGGGGAACTACGAGCAGTACTTC.

As concerns this clonotype: A much larger clonotype is one base distant, so this may be a read error. The CDR3 loop is CASTPMGSNTEAFF. In DNA form, the CDR3 reads TGTGCCAGCACCCCGATGGGGTCGAACACTGAAGCTTTCTTT. This sequence joins TRBV7-8 and TRBJ1-1; D gene unclear. V was cut by 7 bases and J by 1 base, with 13 bases left in between. The CDR3 contains 14 residues. Germline V gene lookup returns CDR1 SGHVS and CDR2 FQNEAQ.

Notes on this clonotype: One end of the junction is discordant with germline, which a read error may explain. The chain has TRBV4-2 and TRBJ2-7; 7 bases fit TRBD1. Looked up from germline, CDR1 is LGHNA and CDR2 is YNFKEQ. The CDR3 totals 12 residues. The CDR3 DNA sequence: TGTGTCAGCAGGGGACAGAACTACGAGCAGTACTTC. Translated, it gives CVSRGQNYEQYF.

This chain uses TRBV24-1 with TRBJ1-2; D is possibly TRBD1 (6 bases). V shed 5 bases and J shed 6 bases, with 18 bases lying between them. CDR3 length: 15 amino acids. Germline loops: CDR1 KGHDR, CDR2 SFDVKD. CDR3 bases: TGTGCCACCAGTGGCGCAGGGGAGAGTACCCATGGCTACACCTTC. This gives the protein CATSGAGESTHGYTF.

Turning to this clonotype: One junction end disagrees with the germline gene, perhaps due to a read error. The chain has TRBV20-1 and TRBJ1-5, with D possibly matching TRBD1 (5 bases). CDR1 is DFQATT, CDR2 SNEGSKA, per germline (reference sequence). The CDR3 length is 14 residues. CDR3 sequence: CNAREGRENQPQHF. The CDR3 DNA reads TGCAATGCTAGAGAGGGACGGGAGAATCAGCCACAGCATTTT.

V and J are TRBV12-3 or TRBV12-4 and TRBJ2-6; the D gene could be TRBD1 or TRBD2 (5 bases each). The CDR3 covers 15 residues. Deletions cut 7 bases from V and 8 bases from J, with 18 bases between. CDR3 region: CASIQGRSRTNVLTF. In nucleotides, the CDR3 is TGTGCCAGCATCCAGGGACGATCTAGGACCAACGTCCTGACTTTC.

On this clonotype itself: At one end the junction does not follow the germline gene, possibly because of a read error. The CDR3 here is CSQNGALNYNKQFF. DNA of the CDR3: TGCAGCCAAAACGGGGCCCTGAACTACAATAAGCAGTTCTTC. This chain joins TRBV20-1 and TRBJ2-1; D is tentatively TRBD1 or TRBD2 (5 bases each). The CDR3 runs 14 residues. Germline loops: CDR1 DFQATT, CDR2 SNEGSKA (reference sequence).